The 18 T cell receptor beta chains listed next were all sequenced from one sample in a study of beta chain features in type 1 diabetes. The study reverse transcribed the entire isolated RNA, so it sequenced expressed TCRB transcripts. The assay was immunoSEQ multiplex PCR, and TCRdb's table has in-frame clones only and misses some. The table includes 810,000 or so clones, 15% to 20% detected once. Sequences were obtained from naive CD4+ T cells from blood. The receptors were sampled from a woman under 30 in good health.

The V and J genes are TRBV7-9 and TRBJ2-6; D is undetermined. Germline V gives CDR1 SEHNR, CDR2 FQNEAQ (reference sequence). V was pared by 5 bases and J by 0 bases, with 11 bases between. The CDR3 loop spans 16 amino acids. Here the CDR3 reads CASSLIRASGANVLTF. CDR3 DNA sequence: TGTGCCAGCAGCCTGATTAGGGCCTCTGGGGCCAACGTCCTGACTTTC. Based on the CDR3 plus reference TRBV7-9 and TRBJ2-6, the full variable domain is DTGVSQNPRHKITKRGQNVTFRCDPISEHNRLYWYRQTLGQGPEFLTYFQNEAQLEKSRLLSDRFSAERPKGSFSTLEIQRTEQGDSAMYLCASSLIRASGANVLTFGAGSRLTVL.

The V call is TRBV9, the J call TRBJ2-2; TRBD2 agrees at 10 bases. CDR1 and CDR2 (germline): SGDLS, YYNGEE. The CDR3 is made up of 16 amino acids. V lost 4 bases and J lost 8; bases outside the gene matches: 11. CDR3 sequence: CASSLSSGRAGGELFF. The CDR3 DNA follows: TGTGCCAGCAGCCTCTCGAGCGGGAGGGCCGGAGGGGAGCTGTTTTTT. The whole variable domain, filled in from reference TRBV9 and TRBJ2-2, reads DSGVTQTPKHLITATGQRVTLRCSPRSGDLSVYWYQQSLDQGLQFLIQYYNGEERAKGNILERFSAQQFPDLHSELNLSSLELGDSALYFCASSLSSGRAGGELFFGEGSRLTVL.

This clone was observed a handful of times. J is TRBJ2-7 and V is TRBV5-5; D remains unclear. CDR3 length equals 13 residues. CDR1 SGHKS and CDR2 YYEKEE come from the germline V gene (reference sequence). V lost 1 base and J lost 2, with 7 bases in between. CDR3 in DNA: TGTGCCAGCAGCTTGCTATACACCTACGAGCAGTACTTC. Protein product: CASSLLYTYEQYF.

The J gene is TRBJ1-2, the V gene TRBV7-8; TRBD1 is a possible D gene (5 bases). V lost 10 bases and J lost 1, with 19 bases in between. CDR3 length equals 15 residues. The V gene's germline CDR1 is SGHVS and CDR2 FQNEAQ. CDR3 amino acids: CATTRARVDNYGYTF. CDR3 coding DNA: TGTGCCACCACCCGGGCCAGGGTGGATAACTATGGCTACACCTTC.

The rearrangement uses TRBV10-2 and TRBJ2-7; TRBD2 aligns across 13 bases. Trimming removed 7 bases from V and 5 bases from J; junction bases left unmatched: 2. Germline lookup yields CDR1 WSHSY and CDR2 SAAADI. The CDR3 runs to 13 residues. In nucleotides, the CDR3 is TGCGCCAGCAAACTAGCGGGAGGGAACGAGCAGTACTTC. Protein product: CASKLAGGNEQYF.

The CDR3 sequence is CASSLARGLDYEQYF. As DNA, the CDR3 is TGCGCCAGCAGCTTGGCGCGGGGTCTTGACTACGAGCAGTACTTC. The rearrangement joins TRBV5-1 to TRBJ2-7, with D perhaps matching TRBD2 (6 bases). Germline V CDR1 and CDR2: SGHRS, YFSETQ. Trimming took 0 bases from V and 3 from J, leaving 13 bases between them. The length of the CDR3 is 15 residues.

The chain uses TRBV7-3 and TRBJ2-2, with 7 bases fitting TRBD2. Germline V gene lookup returns CDR1 SGHTA and CDR2 FQGTGA. The CDR3 consists of 15 residues. V gave up 5 bases and J gave up 3 bases; unmatched junction bases: 6. CDR3 nucleotide sequence: TGTGCCAGCAGCAAAGGCGGGAGAGACACCGGGGAGCTGTTTTTT. Translated, it gives CASSKGGRDTGELFF.

V and J are TRBV7-2 and TRBJ2-7, with a tentative D call TRBD2 (6 bases). Germline lookup yields CDR1 SGHTA and CDR2 FQGNSA. The CDR3 sequence is 14 residues long. Trimming removed 3 bases at V and 3 bases at J, with 12 bases between. CDR3 amino acids: CASSLATGVYEQYF. Written as DNA, the CDR3 is TGTGCCAGCAGCTTGGCGACGGGGGTCTACGAGCAGTACTTC.

This clone showed up just a few times. This chain joins TRBV11-2 and TRBJ1-4; D perhaps matches TRBD1 (5 bases). Germline CDR1 SGHAT, CDR2 FQNNGV. V was shortened by 4 bases and J by 1 base, with 22 bases between the two germline ends. The CDR3 runs to 19 residues. CDR3 residues: CASSSHRPQGVRTNEKLFF. CDR3 DNA sequence: TGTGCCAGCAGCTCCCATCGTCCGCAGGGAGTGCGAACTAATGAAAAACTGTTTTTT.

This clone was detected only a few times. V gene TRBV4-3 combines with J gene TRBJ1-2; the D gene is possibly TRBD1 (5 bases). Germline V gives CDR1 LGHNA, CDR2 YSLEER. There are 15 residues in the CDR3. The ends were cut back, 0 bases at V and 4 bases at J, with 12 bases in the middle. Here the CDR3 reads CASSQDGQGLYGYTF. The CDR3 DNA is TGCGCCAGCAGCCAAGATGGGCAGGGTCTCTATGGCTACACCTTC.

The chain couples TRBV6-5 to TRBJ2-1; unclear D gene. The CDR3 sequence is 14 residues long. Trimming took 0 bases from V and 10 from J, leaving 13 bases between them. Germline V gene sequence: CDR1 MNHEY, CDR2 SVGAGI. The CDR3 sequence: CASSYSHFGSEQFF. CDR3 in DNA: TGTGCCAGCAGTTACTCCCATTTCGGATCGGAGCAGTTCTTC.

This clone was counted ten times or more. The chain combines TRBV13 with TRBJ2-4; the D call may be TRBD1 or TRBD2 (5 bases each). The germline V gene has CDR1 PRHDT and CDR2 FYEKMQ (reference sequence). The CDR3 has 13 amino acids. The V gene lost 4 bases and the J gene lost 7 bases, with 11 bases spanning the gap. The CDR3: CASSSRGRNIQYF. DNA for the CDR3: TGTGCCAGCAGCTCCCGGGGCCGGAACATTCAGTACTTC. The whole variable domain, filled in from reference TRBV13 and TRBJ2-4, reads AAGVIQSPRHLIKEKRETATLKCYPIPRHDTVYWYQQGPGQDPQFLISFYEKMQSDKGSIPDRFSAQQFSDYHSELNMSSLELGDSALYFCASSSRGRNIQYFGAGTRLSVL.

This clone was counted between two and nine times. This sequence joins TRBV7-9 and TRBJ2-5; no firm D call. The DNA end is a closer match to TRBJ2-7, so the J assignment may be wrong. The CDR3 length is 12 residues. Germline V gene lookup returns CDR1 SEHNR and CDR2 FQNEAQ (reference sequence). The CDR3 DNA reads as TGTGCCAGCAGCTTTCATCTGTACGAGCAGTACTTC. It translates to CASSFHLYEQYF.

This clone was observed many times. The rearrangement joins TRBV18 to TRBJ1-1, with 7 bases identical to TRBD1. CDR3 length: 14 residues. J was trimmed by 4 bases and V by 6 bases; bases with no gene match: 8. Per germline, CDR1 KGHSH and CDR2 LQKENI. The DNA for the CDR3 is TGTGCCAGCTCCCGCGGACAGGCCGCCACTGAAGCTTTCTTT. Residues: CASSRGQAATEAFF.

This clone was counted a few times. The DNA for the CDR3 is TGTGCCAGCTCACCACCGTCAGTGAGGGTCACTGAAGCTTTCTTT. This translates into CASSPPSVRVTEAFF. The chain links TRBV18 to TRBJ1-1, with D unresolved. This CDR3 contains 15 residues. V gave up 0 bases and J gave up 4 bases, with 12 bases separating them. CDR1 KGHSH and CDR2 LQKENI come from the germline V gene.

The CDR3 coding sequence is TGTGCCAGCAGCCCGATCTTGGCCAACGTCCTGACTTTC. Protein: CASSPILANVLTF. The chain employs TRBV11-1 and TRBJ2-6; D not resolved. This CDR3 has 13 amino acids. The ends were cut back, 5 bases at V and 6 bases at J, with 8 bases in the middle. Germline values: CDR1 SGHAT, CDR2 FQDESV (reference sequence).

The J gene is TRBJ2-7, the V gene TRBV14, with D possibly matching TRBD1 (6 bases). Trimming left V 3 bases short and J 2 bases short, with 8 bases between. Germline CDR1 reads SGHDN; CDR2 reads FVKESK. The CDR3 totals 13 residues. The CDR3 nucleotides read TGTGCCAGCAGCCATGGGACACCCTACGAGCAGTACTTC. This sequence encodes CASSHGTPYEQYF. Full variable domain (remainder filled in from reference TRBV14 and TRBJ2-7): EAGVTQFPSHSVIEKGQTVTLRCDPISGHDNLYWYRRVMGKEIKFLLHFVKESKQDESGMPNNRFLAERTGGTYSTLKVQPAELEDSGVYFCASSHGTPYEQYFGPGTRLTVT.

The table lists this clone with a few counts. J is TRBJ2-7 and V is TRBV6-1, with a weak D call TRBD2 (6 bases). Germline CDR1 is MNHNS and CDR2 is SASEGT. This CDR3 contains 12 residues. Between the trimmed V and J ends, which lost 10 bases and 2 bases, there was a span of 12 bases. The CDR3, as DNA: TGTGCCATTGGGACTCGAGCCTACGAGCAGTACTTC. Protein product: CAIGTRAYEQYF.